These 23 T cell receptor beta chains were sequenced from one sample in a study of CD8 T cells in Susac syndrome. Random hexamers were used to reverse transcribe roughly 0.45 to 1 ug of RNA. TCRdb passed the immunoSEQ multiplex PCR reads through MiXCR, listing each CDR3 protein once. The repertoire includes 170,000 or so distinct CDR3 sequences, over 85% of them detected once, and around 0.097% sits in the top ten. Material: CD4+ T cells from PBMCs. These receptors originate from a human donor with multiple sclerosis.

This clonotype was picked up one time. The rearrangement uses TRBV19 and TRBJ1-1; D gene uncertain. Germline V gene data show CDR1 as LNHDA and CDR2 as SQIVND (reference sequence). The length of the CDR3 is 13 residues. Trimming took off 6 bases at V and 4 bases at J, with 12 bases between the two ends. This CDR3 is CASRLPGATEAFF. The CDR3 DNA follows: TGTGCCAGTAGGCTTCCGGGAGCCACTGAAGCTTTCTTT.

The rearrangement uses TRBV28 and TRBJ2-3, with a possible D match to TRBD1 (6 bases). The CDR3 extends over 15 amino acids. Germline CDR1 reads MDHEN; CDR2 reads SYDVKM. Trimming took 7 bases from V and 5 from J, leaving 19 bases between them. The CDR3 coding sequence is TGTGCCAGCATGGGGGCTTTCGAGTCCGGAGATACGCAGTATTTT. This codes for CASMGAFESGDTQYF.

This clonotype appeared a few times. V usage is TRBV7-3 and J usage is TRBJ1-1, with D perhaps TRBD1 (6 bases). The CDR3 contains 13 residues. Germline-derived CDR1 and CDR2 are SGHTA and FQGTGA. V lost 6 bases and J 4 bases, leaving 12 bases between the germline ends. CDR3 nucleotide sequence: TGTGCCAGCAGTTCTACAGGGCGCACTGAAGCTTTCTTT. Translated, it gives CASSSTGRTEAFF.

V usage is TRBV7-3 and J usage is TRBJ2-1; the D gene is possibly TRBD1 (5 bases). CDR1 is SGHTA and CDR2 is FQGTGA in the germline V gene. V shed 6 bases and J shed 6 bases, with 15 bases lying between them. There are 14 residues in the CDR3. In nucleotides, the CDR3 is TGTGCCAGCAGGAAAGGGGCAACCTCCAATGAGCAGTTCTTC. Amino acids: CASRKGATSNEQFF.

The chain joins TRBV12-3 or TRBV12-4 to TRBJ1-2; D uncertain. Trimming removed 0 bases from V and 2 bases from J, with 7 bases in between. This CDR3 is built from 14 residues. CDR3: CASSLAGENYGYTF. CDR3 bases: TGTGCCAGCAGTTTAGCAGGCGAAAACTATGGCTACACCTTC.

V and J are TRBV5-1 and TRBJ1-1; perhaps TRBD1 as D (5 bases). Trimming shortened V by 2 bases and J by 0 bases, and 8 bases separated the two germline ends. The V gene's germline CDR1 is SGHRS and CDR2 YFSETQ. The CDR3 totals 14 residues. The CDR3 bases are TGCGCCAGCAGCTTCGGGACGGTGAACACTGAAGCTTTCTTT. It encodes CASSFGTVNTEAFF. Combining the CDR3 with reference TRBV5-1 and TRBJ1-1 gives the whole variable domain KAGVTQTPRYLIKTRGQQVTLSCSPISGHRSVSWYQQTPGQGLQFLFEYFSETQRNKGNFPGRFSGRQFSNSRSEMNVSTLELGDSALYLCASSFGTVNTEAFFGQGTRLTVV.

V usage is TRBV7-8 and J usage is TRBJ1-1; the D is unclear. Trimming removed 3 bases at V and 1 base at J, with 6 bases between. The CDR3 spans 13 residues. CDR1 is SGHVS, CDR2 FQNEAQ, per germline. CDR3 nucleotides: TGTGCCAGCAGCTTGAAGTGGAACACTGAAGCTTTCTTT. This codes for CASSLKWNTEAFF.

V usage is TRBV30 and J usage is TRBJ1-6; D perhaps matches TRBD1 (6 bases). V was cut by 2 bases and J by 8 bases, with 13 bases left in between. The CDR3 has 14 residues. Germline V gene data show CDR1 as GTSNPN and CDR2 as SVGIG (reference sequence). The CDR3 nucleotides are TGTGCCTGGAGTCCACAGGGTCCTGATTCACCCCTCCACTTT. Protein product: CAWSPQGPDSPLHF.

This chain uses TRBV11-2 with TRBJ2-7; 7 nucleotides line up with TRBD1. Germline loops: CDR1 SGHAT, CDR2 FQNNGV. V lost 2 bases, J lost 4 bases, and 8 bases stayed unmatched. CDR3 length: 15 amino acids. The CDR3 protein is CASSLLSGGVYEQYF. CDR3 DNA sequence: TGTGCCAGCAGCTTATTGTCAGGGGGTGTGTACGAGCAGTACTTC.

The rearrangement uses TRBV20-1 and TRBJ2-5, with a tentative D call TRBD1 (5 bases). CDR1 is DFQATT and CDR2 is SNEGSKA in the germline V gene (reference sequence). CDR3 length equals 13 residues. V was cut by 3 bases and J by 4 bases, with 12 bases left in between. CDR3 amino acids: CSARGQGGETQYF. In DNA, the CDR3 is TGCAGTGCTAGGGGGCAGGGCGGAGAGACCCAGTACTTC.

This clonotype was observed a single time. In nucleotides, the CDR3 is TGTGCCAGCAGTTTTTCATCCCGCGGGACAGATAAGTCGCGGGGTCAGCCCCAGCATTTT. Amino acid sequence: CASSFSSRGTDKSRGQPQHF. The chain employs TRBV12-3 or TRBV12-4 and TRBJ1-5; TRBD1 matches at 7 bases. Trimming took 3 bases from V and 6 from J; bases not matched to a gene: 23. This CDR3 has 20 residues.

The chain couples TRBV30 to TRBJ2-7, with D hard to call. The germline V gene has CDR1 GTSNPN and CDR2 SVGIG (reference sequence). The CDR3 has 11 residues. Trimming cost V 0 bases and J 3 bases, with 3 bases left between them. CDR3 in DNA: TGTGCCTGGAGTGTGGACTACGAGCAGTACTTC. It codes for CAWSVDYEQYF.

This chain uses TRBV6-4 with TRBJ1-5; D ambiguous. Trimming took 9 bases from V and 0 from J, leaving 9 bases between them. This CDR3 is 13 amino acids long. CDR1 MRHNA and CDR2 SNTAGT come from the germline V gene. The DNA for the CDR3 is TGTGCCAGAGTGGGATATAGCAATCAGCCCCAGCATTTT. This gives the protein CARVGYSNQPQHF.

The chain recombines TRBV19 with TRBJ1-5; perhaps TRBD1 as D (5 bases). V lost 0 bases and J lost 2, with 17 bases in between. Germline values: CDR1 LNHDA, CDR2 SQIVND (reference sequence). The CDR3 sequence is 18 residues long. The CDR3 bases are TGTGCCAGTAGTATAGATCCCCCGGGGGTCGTTGGCAATCAGCCCCAGCATTTT. Translated, it gives CASSIDPPGVVGNQPQHF.

In DNA form, the CDR3 reads TGTGCCAGCTCACCAATCAAGGGACTTCGGGAGACCCAGTACTTC. Translating it yields CASSPIKGLRETQYF. The rearrangement uses TRBV18 and TRBJ2-5, with a possible D match to TRBD2 (6 bases). The V gene's germline CDR1 is KGHSH and CDR2 LQKENI. The CDR3 is made up of 15 amino acids. V was clipped by 2 bases and J by 5 bases, with 15 bases between them.

This rearrangement joins TRBV9 to TRBJ2-1; 7 bases align to TRBD1. The germline V gene has CDR1 SGDLS and CDR2 YYNGEE. With V trimmed by 4 bases and J by 0 bases, 4 bases remained unmatched. The length of the CDR3 is 15 residues. The chain's CDR3 is CASSRRDSSYNEQFF. As DNA, the CDR3 is TGTGCCAGCAGCAGACGGGACAGCTCCTACAATGAGCAGTTCTTC.

This clonotype came up once. The gene calls are TRBV29-1 and TRBJ1-4; D gene ambiguous. V lost 3 bases to trimming and J lost 4 bases, with 9 bases between them. The CDR3 is made up of 13 amino acids. The germline CDR1 and CDR2 sequences are SQVTM and ANQGSEA. The CDR3 reads CSVDEGGNEKLFF. The CDR3 nucleotides are TGCAGCGTTGATGAGGGAGGTAATGAAAAACTGTTTTTT.

The rearrangement joins TRBV29-1 to TRBJ2-5, with TRBD2 identical over 10 bases. V lost 4 bases, J lost 5 bases, and 7 bases stayed unmatched. Germline CDR1 SQVTM, CDR2 ANQGSEA. This CDR3 has 14 amino acids. CDR3 sequence: CSVAKRGGVETQYF. In nucleotides, the CDR3 is TGCAGCGTTGCGAAGCGGGGGGGCGTTGAGACCCAGTACTTC.

The chain carries TRBV7-3 and TRBJ2-1; D might be TRBD1 (5 bases). V was clipped by 2 bases and J by 3 bases, with 23 bases between them. This CDR3 comprises 19 residues. Germline V gene sequence: CDR1 SGHTA, CDR2 FQGTGA. The CDR3 region has the DNA TGTGCCAGCAGCTTATTATCGACAGTCCAATGGGGTGGCTACAATGAGCAGTTCTTC. Its protein product is CASSLLSTVQWGGYNEQFF.

This sequence joins TRBV28 and TRBJ2-3; 12 nucleotides line up with TRBD2. V shed 7 bases, J shed 1 base, and the junction held 3 bases outside the gene matches. CDR1 and CDR2 (germline): MDHEN, SYDVKM. The CDR3 is made up of 15 amino acids. The CDR3, as DNA: TGTGCCAGCACTAGCGGGGGGGCTGGCACAGATACGCAGTATTTT. Translation gives CASTSGGAGTDTQYF.

This clonotype has more than one count but fewer than ten. This chain links TRBV7-2 with TRBJ2-5; 9 nucleotides match TRBD1. The length of the CDR3 is 16 residues. V trimming: 5 bases; J trimming: 2 bases; junction bases outside the gene matches: 9. CDR1 and CDR2 from the germline V gene are SGHTA and FQGNSA. The CDR3 loop is CASSPQGTGSQETQYF. CDR3 DNA: TGTGCCAGCAGCCCCCAGGGGACAGGGAGTCAAGAGACCCAGTACTTC.

This clonotype was seen just once. The CDR3 reads CASSQPASGNTIYF. CDR3 DNA sequence: TGTGCCAGCAGCCAACCTGCCTCTGGAAACACCATATATTTT. V is TRBV3-1 and J is TRBJ1-3; D unclear. The germline V gene has CDR1 LGHDT and CDR2 YNNKEL (reference sequence). CDR3 length: 14 residues. The V and J ends lost 2 bases and 0 bases respectively, with 5 bases between them.

The chain combines TRBV7-2 with TRBJ2-1; TRBD2 might be the D (6 bases). Trimming cost V 5 bases and J 2 bases, with 13 bases left between them. The CDR3 consists of 15 residues. Germline-derived CDR1 and CDR2 are SGHTA and FQGNSA. DNA for the CDR3: TGTGCCAGCAGCCCTACGGCGGGGCCCTACAATGAGCAGTTCTTC. Protein: CASSPTAGPYNEQFF.